This record covers a single T cell receptor beta chain. Its antigen is still unknown. The sample is drawn from a study of cytomegalovirus exposure and HLA in healthy donors. General study findings and limits: The finding came from a later analysis; first-cohort TCR clusters tended to co-occur in the 95 to 150 validation repertoires. Across donors, most TCRs were seen rarely, yet some public ones were widespread.

TCRdb's copy holds only in-frame clones and misses some; the assay was immunoSEQ multiplex PCR. In the table there are about 180,000 clones, around 85% of which are singletons. CDR1 is MNHEY and CDR2 is SVGAGI in the germline V gene. The germline V and J ends were trimmed by 5 bases and 2 bases, with 6 bases remaining between them. The CDR3 contains 12 residues. Sequencing was carried out using PBMCs. The chain couples TRBV6-5 to TRBJ2-5; D unclear. This TCR came from a man younger than 35 in good health and CMV-seropositive. In DNA, the CDR3 is TGTGCCAGCAGTCACCAGCAAGAGACCCAGTACTTC. Protein sequence: CASSHQQETQYF.